This T cell receptor (beta chain) was profiled in a study of blood T cell repertoires in COVID-19. At the level of the study: The origin of the acute and convalescent COVID-19 samples was the United States, Italy and Spain. From T cells, B-cell-depleted T cells, or PBMCs came the material, which was cDNA or gDNA.

Authors' data handling: Amplifying reference gene primers gave estimates of nucleated cell counts. The repertoire was sequenced with immunoSEQ multiplex PCR; TCRdb's copy has only in-frame clones and lacks some. The V and J calls and the clone size are those of that table, but D and trimming were determined from the DNA. The data contain 250,000 to 350,000 clones, around 86% of them seen just once; the ten biggest clones take up under 2%. V was trimmed by 5 bases and J by 1 base, leaving 6 bases between them. Germline loops: CDR1 SGDLS, CDR2 YYNGEE. This CDR3 has 12 residues. The sample taken for sequencing was peripheral blood. The chain uses TRBV9 and TRBJ1-1; TRBD1 is a possible D gene (5 bases). This TCR was recovered from a woman between 45 and 65 years old with acute or convalescent COVID-19. The CDR3, as DNA: TGTGCCAGCAGTGGACAGAACACTGAAGCTTTCTTT. This sequence encodes CASSGQNTEAFF. Complete variable domain (other parts from reference TRBV9 and TRBJ1-1): DSGVTQTPKHLITATGQRVTLRCSPRSGDLSVYWYQQSLDQGLQFLIQYYNGEERAKGNILERFSAQQFPDLHSELNLSSLELGDSALYFCASSGQNTEAFFGQGTRLTVV.